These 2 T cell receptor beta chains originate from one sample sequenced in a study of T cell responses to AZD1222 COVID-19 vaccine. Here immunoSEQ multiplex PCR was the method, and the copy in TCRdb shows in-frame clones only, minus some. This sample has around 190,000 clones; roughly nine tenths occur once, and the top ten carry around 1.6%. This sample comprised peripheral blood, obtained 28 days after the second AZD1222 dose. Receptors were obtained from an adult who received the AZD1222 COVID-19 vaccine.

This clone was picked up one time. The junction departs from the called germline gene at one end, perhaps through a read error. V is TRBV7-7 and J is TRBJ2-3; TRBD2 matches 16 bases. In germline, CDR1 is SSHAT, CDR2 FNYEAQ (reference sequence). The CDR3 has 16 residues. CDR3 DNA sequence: TGTGCTAGCAGCCCGGGACTAGCGGGGGGGTTCGATACGCAGTATTTT. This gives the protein CASSPGLAGGFDTQYF.

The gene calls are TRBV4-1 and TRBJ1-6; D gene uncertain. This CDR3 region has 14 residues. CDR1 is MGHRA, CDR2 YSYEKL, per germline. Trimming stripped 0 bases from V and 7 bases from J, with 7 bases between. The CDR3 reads CASSQEKGNSPLHF. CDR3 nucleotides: TGCGCCAGCAGCCAAGAGAAAGGGAATTCACCCCTCCACTTT.